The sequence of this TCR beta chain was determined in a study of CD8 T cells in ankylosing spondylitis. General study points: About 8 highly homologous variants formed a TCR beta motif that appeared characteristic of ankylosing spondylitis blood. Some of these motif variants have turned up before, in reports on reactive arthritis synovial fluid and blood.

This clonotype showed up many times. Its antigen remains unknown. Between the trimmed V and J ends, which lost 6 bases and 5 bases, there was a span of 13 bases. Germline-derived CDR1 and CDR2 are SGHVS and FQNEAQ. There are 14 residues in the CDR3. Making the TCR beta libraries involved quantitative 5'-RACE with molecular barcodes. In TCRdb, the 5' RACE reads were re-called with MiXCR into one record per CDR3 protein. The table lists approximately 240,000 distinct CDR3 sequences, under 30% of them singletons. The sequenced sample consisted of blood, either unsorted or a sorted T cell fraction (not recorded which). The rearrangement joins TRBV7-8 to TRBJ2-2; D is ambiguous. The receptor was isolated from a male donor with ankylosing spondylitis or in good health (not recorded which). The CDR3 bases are TGTGCCAGCAGGATATACGAGATGACCGGGGAGCTGTTTTTT. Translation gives CASRIYEMTGELFF.